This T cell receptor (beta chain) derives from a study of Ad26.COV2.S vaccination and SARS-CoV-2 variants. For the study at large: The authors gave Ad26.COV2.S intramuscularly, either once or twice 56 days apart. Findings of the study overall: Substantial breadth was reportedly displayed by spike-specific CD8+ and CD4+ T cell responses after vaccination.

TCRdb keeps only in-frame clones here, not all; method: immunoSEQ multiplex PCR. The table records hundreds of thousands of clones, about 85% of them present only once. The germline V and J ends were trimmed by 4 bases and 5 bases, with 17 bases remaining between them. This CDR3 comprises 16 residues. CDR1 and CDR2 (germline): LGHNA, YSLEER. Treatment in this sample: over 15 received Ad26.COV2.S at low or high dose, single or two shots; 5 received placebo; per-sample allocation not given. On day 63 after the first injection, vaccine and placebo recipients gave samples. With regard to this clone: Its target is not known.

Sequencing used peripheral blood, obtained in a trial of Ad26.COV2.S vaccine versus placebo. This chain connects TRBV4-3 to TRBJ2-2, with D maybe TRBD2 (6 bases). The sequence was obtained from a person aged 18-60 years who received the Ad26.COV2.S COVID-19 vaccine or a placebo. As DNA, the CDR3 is TGCGCCAGCAGCCCCGGGGGAGGTCGGTGGACCGGGGAGCTGTTTTTT. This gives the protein CASSPGGGRWTGELFF.